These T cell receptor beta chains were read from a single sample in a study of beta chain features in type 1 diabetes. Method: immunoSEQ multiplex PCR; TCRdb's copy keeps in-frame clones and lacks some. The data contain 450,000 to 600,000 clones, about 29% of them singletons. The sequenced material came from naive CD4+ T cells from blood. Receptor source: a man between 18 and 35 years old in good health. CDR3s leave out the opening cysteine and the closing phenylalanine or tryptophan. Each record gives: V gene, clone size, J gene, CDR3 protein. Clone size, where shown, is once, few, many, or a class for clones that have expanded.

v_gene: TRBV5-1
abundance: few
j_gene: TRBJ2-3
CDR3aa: ASSLEGDTQY

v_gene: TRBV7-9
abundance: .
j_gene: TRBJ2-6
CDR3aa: ASSLGLAVSSGANVLT

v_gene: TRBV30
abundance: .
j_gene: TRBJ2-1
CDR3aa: AWDNRGPSSYNEQF

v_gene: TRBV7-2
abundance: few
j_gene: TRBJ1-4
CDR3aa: ASSLAGQGDEKLF

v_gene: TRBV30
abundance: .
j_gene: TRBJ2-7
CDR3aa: AWSFDRGAYEQY

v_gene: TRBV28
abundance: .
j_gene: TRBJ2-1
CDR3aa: ASRSGQGSNEQF

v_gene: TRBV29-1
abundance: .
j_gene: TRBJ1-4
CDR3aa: SVAGELDEKLF

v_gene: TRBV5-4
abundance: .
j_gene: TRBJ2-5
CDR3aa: ASGDRARETQY

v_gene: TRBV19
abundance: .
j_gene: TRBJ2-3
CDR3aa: ASSGQNTDTQY

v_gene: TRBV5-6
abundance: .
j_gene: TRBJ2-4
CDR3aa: ASRNSGRKVDIQY

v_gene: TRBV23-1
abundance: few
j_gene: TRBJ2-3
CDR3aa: ASSQKTGGRDTQY

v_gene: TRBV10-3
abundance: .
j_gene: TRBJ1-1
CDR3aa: AIKSGAGIEAF

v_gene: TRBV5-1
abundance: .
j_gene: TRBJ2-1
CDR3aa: ASSLPGSGDEQF

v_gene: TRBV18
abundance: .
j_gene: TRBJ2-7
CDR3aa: ASSPPSGTGWDEQY

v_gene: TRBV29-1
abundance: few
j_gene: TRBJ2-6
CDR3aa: SPSGRTSGANVLT

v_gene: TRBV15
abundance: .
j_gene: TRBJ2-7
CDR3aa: ATSRLSGTGSYEQY

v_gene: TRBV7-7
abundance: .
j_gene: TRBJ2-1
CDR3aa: ASSPGGSGSYNEQF

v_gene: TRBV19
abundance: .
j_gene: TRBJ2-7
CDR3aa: ASSNPGQGVYEQY

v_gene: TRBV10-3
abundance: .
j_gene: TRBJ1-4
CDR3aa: AISREATNEKLF

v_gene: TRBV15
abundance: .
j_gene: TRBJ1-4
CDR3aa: ATSRDTMTGTNEKLF

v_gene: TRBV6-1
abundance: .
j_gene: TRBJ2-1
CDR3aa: ASSEAGVNEQF

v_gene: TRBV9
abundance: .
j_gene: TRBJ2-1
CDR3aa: ASSVGLVSGVNNEQF

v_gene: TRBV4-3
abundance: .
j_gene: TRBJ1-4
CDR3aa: ASSLRVRTGRFV

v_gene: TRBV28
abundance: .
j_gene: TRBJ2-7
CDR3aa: ASSAPNPSGRVQEQY

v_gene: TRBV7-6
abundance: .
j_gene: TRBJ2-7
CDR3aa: ASSLAGTGVYEQY

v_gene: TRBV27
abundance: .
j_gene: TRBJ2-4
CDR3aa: ASSLVSTGGSPNIQY

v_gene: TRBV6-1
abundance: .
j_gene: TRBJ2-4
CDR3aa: ASSEVIASGRREIAKNIQY

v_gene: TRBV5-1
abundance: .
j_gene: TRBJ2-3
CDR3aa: ASSFTNSGTGGTDTQY

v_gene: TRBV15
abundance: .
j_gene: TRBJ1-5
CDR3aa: ATSPGRGGPQH

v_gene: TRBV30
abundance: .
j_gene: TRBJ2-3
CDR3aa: AWARDRVTDTQY

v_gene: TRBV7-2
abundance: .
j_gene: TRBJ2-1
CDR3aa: ASSSASFSYNEQF

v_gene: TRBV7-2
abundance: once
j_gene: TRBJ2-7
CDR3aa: ASSHQAGGLDEQY

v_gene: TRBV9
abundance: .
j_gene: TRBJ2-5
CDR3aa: ASSVWTEETQY

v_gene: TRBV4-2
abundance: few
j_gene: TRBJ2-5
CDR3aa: ASSQSPGLSQETQY

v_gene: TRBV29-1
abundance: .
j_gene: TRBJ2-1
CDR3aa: SGERDYPRNEQF

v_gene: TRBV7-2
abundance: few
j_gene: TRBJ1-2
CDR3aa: ASSLRQGGRGYGYT

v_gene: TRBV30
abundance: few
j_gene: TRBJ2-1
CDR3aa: ACSGRYNEQF

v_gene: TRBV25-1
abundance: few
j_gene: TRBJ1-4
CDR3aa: ASSEGVTVGNEKLF

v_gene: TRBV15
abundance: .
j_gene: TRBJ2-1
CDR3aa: ATSLGYNEQF

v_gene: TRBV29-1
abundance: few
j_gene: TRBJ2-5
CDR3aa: SAQGSSRTQY

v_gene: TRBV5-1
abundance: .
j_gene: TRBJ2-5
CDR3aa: ASSFTGETQY

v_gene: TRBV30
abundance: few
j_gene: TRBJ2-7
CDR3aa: AWSVGRGKWY

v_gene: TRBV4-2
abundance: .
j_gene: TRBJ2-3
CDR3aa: ASSQAGRATDTQY

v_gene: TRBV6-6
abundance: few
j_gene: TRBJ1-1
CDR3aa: ASSYSDDEAF

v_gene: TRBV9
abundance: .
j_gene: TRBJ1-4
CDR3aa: ASSAAGGKLF